The 10 T cell receptor beta chains reported below all come from one sample, sequenced in a study of shared clonotypes between healthy human individuals. Data came from immunoSEQ multiplex PCR; TCRdb stores just in-frame clones and leaves some out. The table has about 2.4 million clones, approximately 92% seen once. Sequenced: naive CD4+ T cells sorted from blood. Subset described: CD45RA+ positively selected. These receptors originate from a man between 18 and 35 years old in good health.

This clone has only one observation. This sample includes further DNA sequences coding for the same CDR3. The J gene is TRBJ1-1, the V gene TRBV5-6; the D is unclear. The germline V gene has CDR1 SGHDT and CDR2 YYEEEE. The CDR3 totals 13 residues. V lost 2 bases and J 4 bases, leaving 9 bases between the germline ends. The DNA for the CDR3 is TGTGCCAGCAGCTTAGACCGTGGCACTGAAGCTTTCTTT. Amino acid sequence: CASSLDRGTEAFF.

This chain links TRBV19 with TRBJ1-2; TRBD1 agrees at 9 bases. The CDR3 length is 14 residues. Trimming took 4 bases from V and 4 from J; bases not matched to a gene: 4. CDR1 and CDR2 (germline): LNHDA, SQIVND (reference sequence). The CDR3 bases are TGTGCCAGTAGTACGACAGGGGGGCCCTATGGCTACACCTTC. The encoded protein is CASSTTGGPYGYTF.

The chain links TRBV30 to TRBJ1-4; no reliable D call. The germline CDR1 and CDR2 sequences are GTSNPN and SVGIG (reference sequence). This CDR3 contains 14 residues. V was shortened by 2 bases and J by 8 bases, with 15 bases between the two germline ends. The CDR3 region is CAWSQYGGNEKLFF. The DNA for the CDR3 is TGTGCCTGGAGTCAGTACGGAGGTAACGAAAAACTGTTTTTT.

The genes are TRBV30 and TRBJ1-6; D call uncertain. In germline, CDR1 is GTSNPN, CDR2 SVGIG (reference sequence). V was pared by 5 bases and J by 0 bases, with 8 bases between. This CDR3 comprises 14 residues. CDR3 nucleotide sequence: TGTGCCTGGGGAACCAGCTCCTATAATTCACCCCTCCACTTT. This sequence encodes CAWGTSSYNSPLHF.

This chain joins TRBV7-2 and TRBJ1-2; possibly TRBD1 for D (6 bases). The CDR3 contains 12 residues. In germline, CDR1 is SGHTA, CDR2 FQGNSA. Trimming took off 4 bases at V and 6 bases at J, with 9 bases between the two ends. CDR3 DNA: TGTGCCAGCAGCTCAAACAGGGATGGCTACACCTTC. It translates to CASSSNRDGYTF.

This rearrangement joins TRBV7-9 to TRBJ2-3, with D unresolved. The germline gives CDR1 SEHNR, CDR2 FQNEAQ (reference sequence). The V gene lost 1 base and the J gene lost 4 bases, with 9 bases spanning the gap. CDR3 length: 14 amino acids. CDR3 amino acids: CASSLVALADTQYF. The CDR3 nucleotides are TGTGCCAGCAGCTTAGTTGCCCTGGCAGATACGCAGTATTTT.

The CDR3 here is CASSLFTGQGKDYTF. The CDR3 DNA is TGTGCCAGCAGCTTGTTTACGGGACAGGGTAAGGACTACACCTTC. The chain links TRBV5-7 to TRBJ1-2; TRBD1 matches at 9 bases. TRBV5-7 is an open reading frame, and its role is uncertain. The CDR3 sequence is 15 residues long. The trim removed 1 base at V and 10 bases at J, leaving 11 bases unmatched.

The chain joins TRBV4-2 to TRBJ2-3, with D uncertain. CDR1 and CDR2 from the germline V gene are LGHNA and YNFKEQ. CDR3 size: 15 residues. V shed 0 bases and J shed 2 bases, with 9 bases lying between them. The chain's CDR3 is CASSQDPTDTDTQYF. In DNA, the CDR3 is TGTGCCAGCAGCCAAGATCCGACCGACACAGATACGCAGTATTTT.

The chain recombines TRBV7-6 with TRBJ1-6; no clear D gene. The CDR3 is 14 residues long. Germline V gene lookup returns CDR1 SGHVS and CDR2 FNYEAQ. Trimming removed 0 bases at V and 9 bases at J, with 9 bases between. CDR3 in amino acids: CASSLASEVSPLHF. The DNA of the CDR3 is TGTGCCAGCAGCTTAGCGTCTGAGGTTTCACCCCTCCACTTT.

The V gene is TRBV9, the J gene TRBJ2-1, with TRBD2 matching over 8 bases. This CDR3 contains 17 residues. The V segment lost 0 bases and the J segment 3 bases; nucleotides outside the gene matches: 8. Germline V gives CDR1 SGDLS, CDR2 YYNGEE. CDR3 sequence reads: CASSVDPAGAFYNEQFF. Written as DNA, the CDR3 is TGTGCCAGCAGCGTAGATCCAGCGGGGGCCTTCTACAATGAGCAGTTCTTC.